This T cell receptor beta chain was retrieved from a study of cytomegalovirus exposure and HLA in healthy donors. Sampled while nominally healthy, donors likely had unrecorded immune exposures. Remarks on this clone: Its antigen is still unknown.

PCR used 60 Vbeta primers and 13 Jbeta primers. Sequencing used immunoSEQ multiplex PCR; TCRdb keeps in-frame clones, though not all of them. The sample includes 55,000 to 80,000 clones, about 65% of them seen just once. Points from the study as a whole: As a later analysis showed, several of the most significant clusters appeared to be linked to common viral pathogens. In vitro data verified a few CMV-associated chains as specific for CMV antigens. Reportedly, diagnosis of cytomegalovirus status by the classifier showed high specificity and sensitivity.

The receptor was derived from a man in his forties or fifties in good health and CMV-seropositive. The material sequenced was PBMCs.

CDR3 in DNA: TGCGCCAGCAGCTTGGACGCTGGGGGGGACGAGCAGTACTTC. Residues: CASSLDAGGDEQYF. The chain uses TRBV5-1 and TRBJ2-7; 7 bases agree with TRBD2. The V gene's germline CDR1 is SGHRS and CDR2 YFSETQ. This CDR3 has 14 residues. The ends lost 0 bases at V and 5 bases at J; junction bases unmatched: 5.